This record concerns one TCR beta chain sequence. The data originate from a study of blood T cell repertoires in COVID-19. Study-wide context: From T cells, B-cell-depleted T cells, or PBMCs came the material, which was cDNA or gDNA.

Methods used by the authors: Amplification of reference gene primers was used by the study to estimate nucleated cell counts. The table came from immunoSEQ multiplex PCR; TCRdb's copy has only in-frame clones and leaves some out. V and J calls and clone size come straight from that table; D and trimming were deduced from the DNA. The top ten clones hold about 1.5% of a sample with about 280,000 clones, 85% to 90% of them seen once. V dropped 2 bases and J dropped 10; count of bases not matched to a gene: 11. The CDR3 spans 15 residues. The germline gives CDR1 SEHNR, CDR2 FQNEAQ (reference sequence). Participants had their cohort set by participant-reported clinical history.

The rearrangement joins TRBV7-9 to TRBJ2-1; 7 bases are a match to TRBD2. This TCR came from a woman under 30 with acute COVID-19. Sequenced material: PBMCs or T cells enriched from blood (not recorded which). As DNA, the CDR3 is TGTGCCAGCAGCTTATCCGCGGGAGAGGGCGGCGAGCAGTTCTTC. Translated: CASSLSAGEGGEQFF.